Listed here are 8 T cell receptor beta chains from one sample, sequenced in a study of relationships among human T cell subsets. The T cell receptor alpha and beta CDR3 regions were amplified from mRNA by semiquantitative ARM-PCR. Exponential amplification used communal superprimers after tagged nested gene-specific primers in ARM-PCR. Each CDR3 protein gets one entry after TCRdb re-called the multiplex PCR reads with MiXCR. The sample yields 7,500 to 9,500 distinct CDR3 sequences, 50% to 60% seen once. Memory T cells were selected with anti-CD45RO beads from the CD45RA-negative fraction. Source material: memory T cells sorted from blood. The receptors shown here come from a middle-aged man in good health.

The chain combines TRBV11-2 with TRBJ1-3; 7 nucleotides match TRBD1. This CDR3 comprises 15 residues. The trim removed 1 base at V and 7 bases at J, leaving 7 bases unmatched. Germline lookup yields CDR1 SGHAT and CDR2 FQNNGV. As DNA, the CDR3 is TGTGCCAGCAGCTTAGTGGGACAGCCCGGGAACACCATATATTTT. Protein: CASSLVGQPGNTIYF.

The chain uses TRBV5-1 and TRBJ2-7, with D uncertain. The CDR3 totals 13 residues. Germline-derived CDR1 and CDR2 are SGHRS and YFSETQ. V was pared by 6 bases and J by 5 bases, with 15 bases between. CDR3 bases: TGCGCCAGCACTCCGGGCCGGGCCAACGAGCAGTACTTC. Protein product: CASTPGRANEQYF.

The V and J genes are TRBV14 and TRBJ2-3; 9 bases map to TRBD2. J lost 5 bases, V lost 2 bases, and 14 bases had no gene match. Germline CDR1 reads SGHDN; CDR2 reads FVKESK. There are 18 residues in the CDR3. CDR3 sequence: CASSQYWLGGRARDTQYF. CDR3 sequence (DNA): TGTGCCAGCAGCCAATATTGGTTAGGCGGGAGGGCCCGAGATACGCAGTATTTT.

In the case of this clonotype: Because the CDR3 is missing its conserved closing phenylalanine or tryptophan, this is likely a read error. The CDR3 loop reads CSVEVQANTGELFI. CDR3 DNA: TGCAGCGTTGAGGTCCAAGCGAACACCGGGGAGCTGTTTATT. The chain couples TRBV29-1 to TRBJ2-2; D is unclear. The CDR3 is 14 amino acids. The germline CDR1 and CDR2 sequences are SQVTM and ANQGSEA. Trimming left V 3 bases short and J 0 bases short, with 8 bases between.

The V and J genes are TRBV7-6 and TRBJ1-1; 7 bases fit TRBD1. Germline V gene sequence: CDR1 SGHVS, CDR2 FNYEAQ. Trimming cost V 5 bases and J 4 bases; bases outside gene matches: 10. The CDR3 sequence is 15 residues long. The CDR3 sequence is CASSPGTGAGTEAFF. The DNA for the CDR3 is TGTGCCAGCAGCCCAGGAACAGGGGCGGGCACTGAAGCTTTCTTT.

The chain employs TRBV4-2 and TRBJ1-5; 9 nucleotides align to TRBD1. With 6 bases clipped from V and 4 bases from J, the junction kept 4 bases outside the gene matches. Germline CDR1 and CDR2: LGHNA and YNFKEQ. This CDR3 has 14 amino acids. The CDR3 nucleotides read TGTGCCAGCAGTCAGACAGGGGGGAATCAGCCCCAGCATTTT. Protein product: CASSQTGGNQPQHF.

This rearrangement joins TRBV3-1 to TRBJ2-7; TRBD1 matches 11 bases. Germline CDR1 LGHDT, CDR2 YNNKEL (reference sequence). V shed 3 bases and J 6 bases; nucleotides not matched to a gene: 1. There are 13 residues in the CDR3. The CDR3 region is CASSQGTGGEQYF. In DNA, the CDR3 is TGTGCCAGCAGCCAGGGGACAGGGGGCGAGCAGTACTTC.

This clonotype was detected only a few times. DNA for the CDR3: TGTGCCAGCAGCTCCGGGACAGGGGGCGCAGATACGCAGTATTTT. Protein sequence: CASSSGTGGADTQYF. The chain combines TRBV7-9 with TRBJ2-3; 12 bases align to TRBD1. The V and J ends lost 4 bases and 4 bases, in that order; junction bases with no gene match: 3. Germline V gene data show CDR1 as SEHNR and CDR2 as FQNEAQ (reference sequence). The CDR3 runs to 15 residues. The full variable domain, with the rest looked up from reference TRBV7-9 and TRBJ2-3, is DTGVSQNPRHKITKRGQNVTFRCDPISEHNRLYWYRQTLGQGPEFLTYFQNEAQLEKSRLLSDRFSAERPKGSFSTLEIQRTEQGDSAMYLCASSSGTGGADTQYFGPGTRLTVL.